These 21 T cell receptor beta chains were sequenced from one sample in a study of OX40 agonist ivuxolimab in advanced cancers. Repertoires were generated with immunoSEQ multiplex PCR, while TCRdb's copy carries only in-frame clones and drops some. The sample carries just under 20,000 clones, around 80% recorded once. This specimen was CD4+ or CD8+ T cells sorted from blood, taken in a trial of the OX40 agonist ivuxolimab. These receptors originate from an adult with an advanced solid tumor such as melanoma, head and neck, liver or kidney cancer.

The rearrangement joins TRBV2 to TRBJ2-1, with TRBD2 matching over 9 bases. Germline CDR1 reads SNHLY; CDR2 reads FYNNEI. V was pared by 3 bases and J by 8 bases, with 8 bases of the junction left unmatched. The CDR3 spans 15 residues. This CDR3 is CASSDRRGGLYEQFF. The DNA for the CDR3 is TGTGCCAGCAGTGATAGGCGGGGGGGCTTGTATGAGCAGTTCTTC.

The sample holds a few counts of this clone. V is TRBV7-2 and J is TRBJ1-2; TRBD1 might be the D (6 bases). The CDR3 runs 17 residues. Germline CDR1 reads SGHTA; CDR2 reads FQGNSA. The germline V and J ends were trimmed by 2 bases and 0 bases, with 16 bases remaining between them. The CDR3: CASSLRYRTEANYGYTF. The CDR3 DNA reads TGTGCCAGCAGCTTAAGATATCGGACAGAAGCTAACTATGGCTACACCTTC.

This sequence joins TRBV5-1 and TRBJ2-1, with TRBD1 matching over 11 bases. This CDR3 is 19 amino acids long. The V gene's germline CDR1 is SGHRS and CDR2 YFSETQ. V shed 0 bases and J 6 bases; nucleotides not matched to a gene: 14. The CDR3 DNA sequence: TGCGCCAGCAGCTTGGCCCAAGGTAGAGGGACAGGGGGGTCCAATGAGCAGTTCTTC. Translation: CASSLAQGRGTGGSNEQFF.

This sequence joins TRBV5-4 and TRBJ2-1; D is unresolved. Trimming removed 3 bases from V and 9 bases from J, with 10 bases in between. CDR1 and CDR2 (germline): SGHNT, YYREEE (reference sequence). The CDR3 covers 12 residues. The CDR3 protein is CASSSGWSEQFF. In DNA form, the CDR3 reads TGTGCCAGCAGCTCGGGTTGGAGTGAGCAGTTCTTC.

The chain is built from TRBV7-3 and TRBJ1-1; D gene unclear. V dropped 5 bases and J dropped 1 base, with 17 bases sitting between them. The CDR3 extends over 16 amino acids. CDR1 is SGHTA and CDR2 is FQGTGA in the germline V gene. The CDR3 DNA reads TGTGCCAGCAGCCAAGATGGTCCAGGAGGGAACACTGAAGCTTTCTTT. Protein sequence: CASSQDGPGGNTEAFF.

This clone was counted between two and nine times. V gene TRBV28 combines with J gene TRBJ2-7; 8 positions match TRBD2. The CDR3 loop spans 13 amino acids. Per the germline V gene, CDR1 is MDHEN and CDR2 is SYDVKM. The J segment lost 3 bases and the V segment lost 6 bases, leaving 4 bases of the junction unmatched. This CDR3 reads CASRTSDYYEQYF. DNA of the CDR3: TGTGCCAGCAGGACTAGCGACTACTACGAGCAGTACTTC.

The chain recombines TRBV4-1 with TRBJ1-6, with a weak D call TRBD1 (6 bases). V was clipped by 3 bases and J by 6 bases, with 18 bases between them. Looked up from germline, CDR1 is MGHRA and CDR2 is YSYEKL. The CDR3 is made up of 17 amino acids. CDR3 residues: CASSHLTLRGFNSPLHF. As DNA, the CDR3 is TGCGCCAGCAGCCACTTAACTCTCAGGGGTTTTAATTCACCCCTCCACTTT.

The rearrangement uses TRBV29-1 and TRBJ1-3, with 9 bases aligning to TRBD1. V lost 6 bases, J lost 0 bases, and 0 bases stayed unmatched. Germline CDR1 is SQVTM and CDR2 is ANQGSEA. The CDR3 runs to 13 residues. The CDR3 sequence is CSVTGGSGNTIYF. The CDR3 coding sequence is TGCAGCGTGACAGGGGGCTCTGGAAACACCATATATTTT. Full variable domain (outside the CDR3, taken from reference TRBV29-1 and TRBJ1-3): SAVISQKPSRDICQRGTSLTIQCQVDSQVTMMFWYRQQPGQSLTLIATANQGSEATYESGFVIDKFPISRPNLTFSTLTVSNMSPEDSSIYLCSVTGGSGNTIYFGEGSWLTVV.

This chain uses TRBV30 with TRBJ2-5; 9 nucleotides align to TRBD1. The CDR3 loop spans 14 amino acids. CDR1 and CDR2 (germline): GTSNPN, SVGIG (reference sequence). The junction had 7 bases not matched to a gene; V was cut back by 3 bases and J by 5 bases. Written as DNA, the CDR3 is TGTGCCTGGAGGACGACAGGGGGTTCGGAGACCCAGTACTTC. Translation: CAWRTTGGSETQYF. The whole variable domain, remainder taken from reference TRBV30 and TRBJ2-5, is SQTIHQWPATLVQPVGSPLSLECTVEGTSNPNLYWYRQAAGRGLQLLFYSVGIGQISSEVPQNLSASRPQDRQFILSSKKLLLSDSGFYLCAWRTTGGSETQYFGPGTRLLVL.

In DNA, the CDR3 is TGTGCCAGCAGCGGGACAGGGGCTTCAGATACGCAGTATTTT. Translated, it gives CASSGTGASDTQYF. This chain links TRBV5-6 with TRBJ2-3; 10 nucleotides line up with TRBD1. This CDR3 has 14 amino acids. The trim removed 4 bases at V and 4 bases at J, leaving 3 bases unmatched. Germline CDR1 is SGHDT and CDR2 is YYEEEE.

The chain carries TRBV25-1 and TRBJ2-2, with D possibly being TRBD2 (6 bases). Germline CDR1 MGHDK, CDR2 SYGVNS. This CDR3 has 14 residues. Trimming took off 6 bases at V and 5 bases at J, with 13 bases between the two ends. CDR3 DNA sequence: TGTGCCAGCAGCCCTCCCGGGGGAACCGGGGAGCTGTTTTTT. As protein: CASSPPGGTGELFF.

The chain is built from TRBV7-2 and TRBJ2-1; 8 bases line up with TRBD2. Trimming at V came to 8 bases and at J to 0 bases, leaving 9 bases not matched to a gene. The CDR3 runs to 16 residues. Germline CDR1 is SGHTA and CDR2 is FQGNSA. The CDR3 here is CASPTGGASSYNEQFF. For the CDR3, the DNA is TGTGCCAGCCCCACCGGGGGGGCCAGCTCCTACAATGAGCAGTTCTTC.

This clone appeared a few times. The sample has other DNA sequences that encode this CDR3 too. This chain links TRBV6-5 with TRBJ1-1, with unresolved D. Germline V CDR1 and CDR2: MNHEY, SVGAGI. Trimming took off 0 bases at V and 1 base at J, with 6 bases between the two ends. This CDR3 spans 14 amino acids. DNA of the CDR3: TGTGCCAGCAGTTACTCCCCGTGGAACACTGAAGCTTTCTTT. Translated, it gives CASSYSPWNTEAFF.

This clone appeared a single time. The gene calls are TRBV7-3 and TRBJ2-1, with 7 bases lining up with TRBD2. The germline V gene has CDR1 SGHTA and CDR2 FQGTGA. The CDR3 runs 16 residues. The J segment lost 2 bases and the V segment lost 4 bases, leaving 8 bases of the junction unmatched. Here the CDR3 DNA reads TGTGCCAGCAGCTCGCGTAGCGGGTATACCTACAATGAGCAGTTCTTC. It specifies CASSSRSGYTYNEQFF.

This chain links TRBV7-2 with TRBJ2-5; no definite D call. There are 12 residues in the CDR3. Germline V gene data show CDR1 as SGHTA and CDR2 as FQGNSA. V was cut by 5 bases and J by 5 bases, with 9 bases left in between. Here the CDR3 reads CASSARSETQYF. CDR3 in DNA: TGTGCCAGCAGCGCCCGGTCGGAGACCCAGTACTTC.

This clone was seen a single time. The rearrangement uses TRBV5-8 and TRBJ2-5; no clear D. Trimming pared 0 bases from V and 4 bases from J, leaving 10 bases between. Germline CDR1 is SGHTS and CDR2 is YDEGEE. The CDR3 consists of 14 residues. The CDR3 coding sequence is TGTGCCAGCAGCTTGGCCGGCTGGGGAGAGACCCAGTACTTC. It codes for CASSLAGWGETQYF.

A single count supports this clone. CDR3 DNA sequence: TGTGCCAGCAGCTTGGCGACAGGGGGCGGAAACACCATATATTTT. It encodes CASSLATGGGNTIYF. The V and J genes are TRBV7-8 and TRBJ1-3, with TRBD1 matching 10 bases. With V trimmed by 3 bases and J by 4 bases, 3 bases remained unmatched. There are 15 residues in the CDR3. Per germline, CDR1 SGHVS and CDR2 FQNEAQ.

This sequence joins TRBV19 and TRBJ2-5; the match to TRBD1 covers 7 bases. Germline V gives CDR1 LNHDA, CDR2 SQIVND (reference sequence). With 5 bases clipped from V and 1 base from J, the junction kept 13 bases outside the gene matches. The CDR3 spans 17 residues. The CDR3 is CASSPYRQGRSQETQYF. DNA for the CDR3: TGTGCCAGTAGTCCTTACCGACAGGGTCGTAGCCAAGAGACCCAGTACTTC. Looking up the rest from reference TRBV19 and TRBJ2-5 gives the full variable domain: DGGITQSPKYLFRKEGQNVTLSCEQNLNHDAMYWYRQDPGQGLRLIYYSQIVNDFQKGDIAEGYSVSREKKESFPLTVTSAQKNPTAFYLCASSPYRQGRSQETQYFGPGTRLLVL.

The chain links TRBV10-3 to TRBJ2-1; no clear D. V was cut by 0 bases and J by 15 bases, with 15 bases left in between. Germline-derived CDR1 and CDR2 are ENHRY and SYGVKD. The CDR3 sequence is 13 residues long. As DNA, the CDR3 is TGTGCCATCAGTGAGTCGAAGGTGGTGGGTAGGTTCTTC. This encodes CAISESKVVGRFF.

The chain recombines TRBV18 with TRBJ2-6, with unresolved D. Trimming removed 2 bases from V and 4 bases from J, with 6 bases in between. Germline CDR1 and CDR2: KGHSH and LQKENI. This CDR3 is 14 amino acids long. CDR3 sequence (DNA): TGTGCCAGCTCACCAGGGGTAGGGGCCAACGTCCTGACTTTC. Translation: CASSPGVGANVLTF.

This clone was observed a single time. The chain has TRBV27 and TRBJ2-1, with 7 bases lining up with TRBD1. V lost 5 bases, J lost 8 bases, and 12 bases stayed unmatched. From germline, CDR1 is MNHEY and CDR2 SMNVEV (reference sequence). The CDR3 is 15 residues long. CDR3 in amino acids: CASSDLKTGWYEQFF. The CDR3 coding sequence is TGTGCCAGCAGTGATCTGAAGACAGGGTGGTATGAGCAGTTCTTC.